This is a list of T cell receptor beta chains from one sample in a study of chemoradiotherapy in HPV16-positive cancers. Sequenced by immunoSEQ multiplex PCR; TCRdb stores in-frame clones only, minus some. The profile covers 40,000 to 65,000 clones, with over 85% appearing a single time and around 3.5% taken by the ten largest. The sample was blood, taken from a patient who underwent chemoradiotherapy. These receptors were obtained from a human donor with HPV-associated anogenital cancer. Each CDR3 is given with its conserved first and last residue. Each record gives: CDR3 protein, CDR3 DNA, J gene, V gene, clone size, D gene. D genes are given only for firm matches. Part of the rows lack a size; the others show once, few, many or a class for expanded clones.

CASSPGQGKYTF TGTGCCAGCAGCCCTGGACAGGGGAAGTACACCTTC TRBJ1-2 TRBV2 NA TRBD1
CASSLETGGNQPQHF TGTGCCAGCAGTCTAGAGACAGGGGGGAATCAGCCCCAGCATTTT TRBJ1-5 TRBV6-5 NA TRBD1
CASSLDLYEQYF TGTGCCAGCAGCTTAGATTTGTACGAGCAGTACTTC TRBJ2-7 TRBV11-2 few NA
CASTGAANYGYTF TGTGCCAGCACTGGGGCCGCTAACTATGGCTACACCTTC TRBJ1-2 TRBV6-5 NA NA
CASSVGAGATDTQYF TGTGCCAGCAGCGTAGGGGCAGGCGCCACAGATACGCAGTATTTT TRBJ2-3 TRBV9 NA NA
CASSQDWAGLSPENQPQHF TGCGCCAGCAGCCAAGATTGGGCAGGTCTGTCCCCAGAGAATCAGCCCCAGCATTTT TRBJ1-5 TRBV4-1 NA NA
CASSLVGLNYEQYF TGTGCCAGCAGCTTAGTTGGACTGAACTACGAGCAGTACTTC TRBJ2-7 TRBV7-9 NA NA
CASRDHTNYGYTF TGTGCCAGCAGGGACCATACTAACTATGGCTACACCTTC TRBJ1-2 TRBV2 NA NA
CASSRTGDGGELFF TGCGCCAGCAGCCGAACAGGGGACGGCGGGGAGCTGTTTTTT TRBJ2-2 TRBV4-3 NA TRBD1
CASSQERPRTGQETQYF TGCGCCAGCAGCCAAGAACGACCCCGGACAGGGCAAGAGACCCAGTACTTC TRBJ2-5 TRBV4-3 NA TRBD1
CASSVETNGEKLFF TGTGCCAGCAGCGTAGAGACTAACGGCGAAAAACTGTTTTTT TRBJ1-4 TRBV9 NA NA
CASSFRPGRDFETQYF TGTGCCAGCAGCTTCAGGCCGGGCCGAGATTTCGAGACCCAGTACTTC TRBJ2-5 TRBV7-9 NA NA